Each of the 8 T cell receptor beta chains below was sequenced from the same sample in a study of blood T cell repertoires in COVID-19. Sequencing used immunoSEQ multiplex PCR; TCRdb keeps in-frame clones, though not all of them. Of 150,000 to 200,000 clones listed, 80% to 95% are singletons. The sequencing input was peripheral blood. The receptors derive from a man aged 45 to 65 with acute or convalescent COVID-19.

V is TRBV5-1 and J is TRBJ2-5; TRBD1 is a possible D gene (5 bases). Trimming took off 4 bases at V and 4 bases at J, with 20 bases between the two ends. The CDR3 is 16 residues long. Germline V gives CDR1 SGHRS, CDR2 YFSETQ. CDR3 DNA sequence: TGCGCCAGCAGCGCGGCTGCAGGGTCCGACGTAGAGACCCAGTACTTC. Protein sequence: CASSAAAGSDVETQYF.

The V gene is TRBV7-9, the J gene TRBJ1-1; D unclear. The CDR3 covers 14 residues. The V end lost 1 base, the J end lost 0 bases, and 6 bases lay between the germline ends. The germline CDR1 and CDR2 sequences are SEHNR and FQNEAQ (reference sequence). Here the CDR3 DNA reads TGTGCCAGCAGCTTAGGCAGGATGAACACTGAAGCTTTCTTT. This gives the protein CASSLGRMNTEAFF. Based on the CDR3 plus reference TRBV7-9 and TRBJ1-1, the full variable domain is DTGVSQNPRHKITKRGQNVTFRCDPISEHNRLYWYRQTLGQGPEFLTYFQNEAQLEKSRLLSDRFSAERPKGSFSTLEIQRTEQGDSAMYLCASSLGRMNTEAFFGQGTRLTVV.

This clone was counted a single time. This chain uses TRBV6-2 or TRBV6-3 with TRBJ1-5, with 8 bases aligning to TRBD1. Germline CDR1 MNHEY, CDR2 SVGEGT. This CDR3 has 15 amino acids. The junction had 5 bases not matched to a gene; V was cut back by 5 bases and J by 2 bases. The CDR3 nucleotides are TGTGCCAGCAGTCAGCAGGGGGCTCGCAATCAGCCCCAGCATTTT. Translation: CASSQQGARNQPQHF.

The chain links TRBV3-1 (or the pseudogene TRBV3-2) to TRBJ2-2, with 8 bases aligning to TRBD2. Losses at the gene ends were 2 bases for V and 7 bases for J; bases not matched to a gene: 6. CDR1 and CDR2 (germline): LGHDT, YNNKEL (reference sequence). The CDR3 runs to 15 residues. CDR3 bases: TGTGCCAGCAGCCAAAGAGCGGGAGTAAGCGGGGAGCTGTTTTTT. Translated: CASSQRAGVSGELFF.

This chain links TRBV7-9 with TRBJ2-2; maybe TRBD2 (5 bases). The ends were cut back, 4 bases at V and 8 bases at J, with 11 bases in the middle. CDR1 and CDR2 from the germline V gene are SEHNR and FQNEAQ (reference sequence). The CDR3 totals 13 residues. The CDR3 loop reads CASSSDGGGELFF. CDR3 DNA: TGTGCCAGCAGCTCCGACGGCGGGGGGGAGCTGTTTTTT.

V usage is TRBV6-6 and J usage is TRBJ1-2; 7 bases line up with TRBD1. CDR3 length: 13 residues. Trimming removed 5 bases from V and 8 bases from J; junction bases left unmatched: 8. CDR1 MNHNY and CDR2 SVGAGI come from the germline V gene (reference sequence). The CDR3 DNA follows: TGTGCCAGCAGTACAGGGGAAGTGAGAGGCTACACCTTC. It specifies CASSTGEVRGYTF.

The chain combines TRBV7-9 with TRBJ1-6; D possibly corresponds to TRBD1 (6 bases). This CDR3 is built from 14 residues. CDR1 SEHNR and CDR2 FQNEAQ come from the germline V gene (reference sequence). V was trimmed by 1 base and J by 7 bases, leaving 8 bases between them. This chain's CDR3 is CASSLDDRNSPLHF. CDR3 DNA sequence: TGTGCCAGCAGCTTAGACGACAGGAATTCACCCCTCCACTTT.

The chain employs TRBV5-8 and TRBJ1-6; D gene unclear. The CDR3 consists of 11 residues. Trimming stripped 3 bases from V and 13 bases from J, with 8 bases between. Germline CDR1 is SGHTS and CDR2 is YDEGEE. The CDR3 DNA follows: TGTGCCAGCAGCTCCGGGATTCCCCTCCACTTT. Its protein product is CASSSGIPLHF.